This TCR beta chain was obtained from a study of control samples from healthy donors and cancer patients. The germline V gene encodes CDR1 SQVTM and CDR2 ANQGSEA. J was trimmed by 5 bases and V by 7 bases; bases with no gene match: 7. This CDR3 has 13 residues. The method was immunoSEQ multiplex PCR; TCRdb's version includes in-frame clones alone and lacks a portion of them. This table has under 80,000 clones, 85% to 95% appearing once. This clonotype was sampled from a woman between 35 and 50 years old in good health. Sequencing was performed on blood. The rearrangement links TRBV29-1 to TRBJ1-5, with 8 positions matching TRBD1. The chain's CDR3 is CSGGQGWDQPQHF. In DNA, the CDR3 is TGCAGCGGCGGACAGGGCTGGGATCAGCCCCAGCATTTT. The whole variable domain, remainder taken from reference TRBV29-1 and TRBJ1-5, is SAVISQKPSRDICQRGTSLTIQCQVDSQVTMMFWYRQQPGQSLTLIATANQGSEATYESGFVIDKFPISRPNLTFSTLTVSNMSPEDSSIYLCSGGQGWDQPQHFGDGTRLSIL.